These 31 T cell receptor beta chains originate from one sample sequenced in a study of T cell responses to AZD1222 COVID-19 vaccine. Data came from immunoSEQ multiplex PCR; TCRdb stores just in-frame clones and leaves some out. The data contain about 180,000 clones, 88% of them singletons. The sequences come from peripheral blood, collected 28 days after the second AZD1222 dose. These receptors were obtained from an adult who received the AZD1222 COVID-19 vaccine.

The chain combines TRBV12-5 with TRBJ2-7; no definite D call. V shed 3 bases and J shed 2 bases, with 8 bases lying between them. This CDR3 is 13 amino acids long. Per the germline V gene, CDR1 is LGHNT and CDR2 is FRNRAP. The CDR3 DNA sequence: TGTGCTAGTGGTTTAGGCAGAACCTACGAGCAGTACTTC. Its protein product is CASGLGRTYEQYF.

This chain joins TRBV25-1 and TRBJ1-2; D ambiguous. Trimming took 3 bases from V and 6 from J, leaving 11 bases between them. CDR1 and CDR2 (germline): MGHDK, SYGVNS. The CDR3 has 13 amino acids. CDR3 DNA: TGTGCCAGCAGTGATACTATCAGGCATGGCTACACCTTC. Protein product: CASSDTIRHGYTF.

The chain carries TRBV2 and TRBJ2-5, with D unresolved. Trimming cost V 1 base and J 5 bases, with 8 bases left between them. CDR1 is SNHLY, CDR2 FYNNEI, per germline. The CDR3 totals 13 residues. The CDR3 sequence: CASSEDLGETQYF. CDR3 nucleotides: TGTGCCAGCAGTGAAGACCTTGGGGAGACCCAGTACTTC.

The CDR3 coding sequence is TGTGCCAGCAGCTTGTGGCGAAGGACCATCGCCGGCTACGAGCAGTACTTC. This codes for CASSLWRRTIAGYEQYF. V is TRBV5-6 and J is TRBJ2-7; D gene unclear. The CDR3 sequence is 17 residues long. Trimming left V 1 base short and J 3 bases short, with 20 bases between. Per germline, CDR1 SGHDT and CDR2 YYEEEE.

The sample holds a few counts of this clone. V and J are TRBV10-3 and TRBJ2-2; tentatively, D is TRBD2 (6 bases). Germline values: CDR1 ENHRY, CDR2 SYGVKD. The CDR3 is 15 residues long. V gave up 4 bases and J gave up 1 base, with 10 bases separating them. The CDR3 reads CAISGRGLNTGELFF. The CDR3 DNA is TGTGCCATCAGTGGGAGGGGACTGAACACCGGGGAGCTGTTTTTT.

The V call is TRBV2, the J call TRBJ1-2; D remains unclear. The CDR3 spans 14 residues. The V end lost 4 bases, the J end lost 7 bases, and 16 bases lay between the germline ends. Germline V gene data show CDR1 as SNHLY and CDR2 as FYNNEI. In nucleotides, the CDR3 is TGTGCCAGCAGTGTTGTGTTGTGGGAGGGTGGCTACACCTTC. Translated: CASSVVLWEGGYTF.

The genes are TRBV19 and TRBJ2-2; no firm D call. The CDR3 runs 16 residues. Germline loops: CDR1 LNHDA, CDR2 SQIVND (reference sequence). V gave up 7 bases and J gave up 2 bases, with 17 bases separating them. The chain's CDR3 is CASTYYRQANTGELFF. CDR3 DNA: TGTGCCAGTACCTATTATCGGCAGGCTAACACCGGGGAGCTGTTTTTT.

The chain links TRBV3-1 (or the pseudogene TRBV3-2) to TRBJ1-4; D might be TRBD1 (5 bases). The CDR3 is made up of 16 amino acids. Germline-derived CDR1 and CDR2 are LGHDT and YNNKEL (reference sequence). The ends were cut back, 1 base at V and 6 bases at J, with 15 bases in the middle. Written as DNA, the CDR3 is TGTGCCAGCAGCCAAGGCAGTGCGGGGGGGGATGAAAAACTGTTTTTT. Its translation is CASSQGSAGGDEKLFF.

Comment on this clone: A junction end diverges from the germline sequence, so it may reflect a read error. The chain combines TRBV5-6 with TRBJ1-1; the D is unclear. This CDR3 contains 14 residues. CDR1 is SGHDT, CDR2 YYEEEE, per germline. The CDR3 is CASSLAGSNAEAFF. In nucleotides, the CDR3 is TGTGCCAGCAGCTTGGCGGGCTCGAACGCTGAAGCTTTCTTT. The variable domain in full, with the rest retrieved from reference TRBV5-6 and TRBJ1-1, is DAGVTQSPTHLIKTRGQQVTLRCSPKSGHDTVSWYQQALGQGPQFIFQYYEEEERQRGNFPDRFSGHQFPNYSSELNVNALLLGDSALYLCASSLAGSNAEAFFGQGTRLTVV.

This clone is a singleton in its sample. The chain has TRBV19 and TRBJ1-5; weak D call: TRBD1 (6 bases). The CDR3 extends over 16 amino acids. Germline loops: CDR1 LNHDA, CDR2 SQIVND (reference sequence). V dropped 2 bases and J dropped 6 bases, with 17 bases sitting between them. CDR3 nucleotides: TGTGCCAGTAGTATACTATTCGTCACAGGGCGTCAGCCCCAGCATTTT. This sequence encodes CASSILFVTGRQPQHF. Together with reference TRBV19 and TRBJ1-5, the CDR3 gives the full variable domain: DGGITQSPKYLFRKEGQNVTLSCEQNLNHDAMYWYRQDPGQGLRLIYYSQIVNDFQKGDIAEGYSVSREKKESFPLTVTSAQKNPTAFYLCASSILFVTGRQPQHFGDGTRLSIL.

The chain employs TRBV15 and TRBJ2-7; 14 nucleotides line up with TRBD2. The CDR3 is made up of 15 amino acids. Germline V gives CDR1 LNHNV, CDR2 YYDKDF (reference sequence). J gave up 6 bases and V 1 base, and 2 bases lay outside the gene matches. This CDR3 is CATSRGGTSGGEQYF. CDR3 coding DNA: TGTGCCACCAGCAGAGGTGGGACTAGCGGGGGCGAGCAGTACTTC.

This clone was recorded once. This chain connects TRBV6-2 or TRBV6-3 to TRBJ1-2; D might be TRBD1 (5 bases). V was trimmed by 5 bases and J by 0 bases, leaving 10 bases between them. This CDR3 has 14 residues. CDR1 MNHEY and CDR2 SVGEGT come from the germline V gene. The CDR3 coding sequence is TGTGCCAGCAGTCGGGACCAAGCTAACTATGGCTACACCTTC. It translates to CASSRDQANYGYTF.

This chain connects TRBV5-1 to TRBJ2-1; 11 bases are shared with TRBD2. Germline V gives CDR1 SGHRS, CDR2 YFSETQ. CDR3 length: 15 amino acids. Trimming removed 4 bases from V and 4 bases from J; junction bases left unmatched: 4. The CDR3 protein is CASSPSGGSYNEQFF. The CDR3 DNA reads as TGCGCCAGCAGCCCTAGCGGGGGGAGTTACAATGAGCAGTTCTTC.

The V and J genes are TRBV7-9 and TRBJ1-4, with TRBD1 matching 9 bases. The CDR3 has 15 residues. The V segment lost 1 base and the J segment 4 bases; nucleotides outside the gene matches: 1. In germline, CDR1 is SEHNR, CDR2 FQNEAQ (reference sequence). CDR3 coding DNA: TGTGCCAGCAGCTTAGGGACAGGGGTTAATGAAAAACTGTTTTTT. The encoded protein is CASSLGTGVNEKLFF.

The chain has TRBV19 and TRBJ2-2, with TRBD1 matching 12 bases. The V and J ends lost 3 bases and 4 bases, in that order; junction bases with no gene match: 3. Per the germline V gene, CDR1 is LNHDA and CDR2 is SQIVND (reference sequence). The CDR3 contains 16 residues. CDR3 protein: CASSMGQGAGTGELFF. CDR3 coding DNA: TGTGCCAGTAGTATGGGACAGGGGGCGGGCACCGGGGAGCTGTTTTTT. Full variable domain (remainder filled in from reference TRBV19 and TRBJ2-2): DGGITQSPKYLFRKEGQNVTLSCEQNLNHDAMYWYRQDPGQGLRLIYYSQIVNDFQKGDIAEGYSVSREKKESFPLTVTSAQKNPTAFYLCASSMGQGAGTGELFFGEGSRLTVL.

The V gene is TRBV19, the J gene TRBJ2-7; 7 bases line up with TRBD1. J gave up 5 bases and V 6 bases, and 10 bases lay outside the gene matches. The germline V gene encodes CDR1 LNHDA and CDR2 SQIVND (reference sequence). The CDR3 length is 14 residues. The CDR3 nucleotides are TGTGCCAGTAGGGCCGACAGGGCCAGACACGAGCAGTACTTC. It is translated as CASRADRARHEQYF.

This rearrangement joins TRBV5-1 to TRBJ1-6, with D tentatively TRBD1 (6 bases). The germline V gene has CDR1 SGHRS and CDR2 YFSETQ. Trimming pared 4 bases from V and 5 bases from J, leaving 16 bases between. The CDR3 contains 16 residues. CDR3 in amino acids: CASSAQGVGDNSPLHF. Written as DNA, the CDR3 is TGCGCCAGCAGCGCACAGGGAGTTGGGGATAATTCACCCCTCCACTTT. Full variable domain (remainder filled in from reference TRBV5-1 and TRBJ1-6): KAGVTQTPRYLIKTRGQQVTLSCSPISGHRSVSWYQQTPGQGLQFLFEYFSETQRNKGNFPGRFSGRQFSNSRSEMNVSTLELGDSALYLCASSAQGVGDNSPLHFGNGTRLTVT.

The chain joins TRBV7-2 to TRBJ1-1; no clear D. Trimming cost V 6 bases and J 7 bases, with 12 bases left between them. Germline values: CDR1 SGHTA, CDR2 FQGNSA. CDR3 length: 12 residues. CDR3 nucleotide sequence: TGTGCCAGCAGACATAGCGGGCTTGAAGCTTTCTTT. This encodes CASRHSGLEAFF.

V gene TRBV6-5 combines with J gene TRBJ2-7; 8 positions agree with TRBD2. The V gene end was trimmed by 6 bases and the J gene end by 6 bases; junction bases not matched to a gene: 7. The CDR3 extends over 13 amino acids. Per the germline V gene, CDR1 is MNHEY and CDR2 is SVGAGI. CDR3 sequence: CASSTQRGSEQYF. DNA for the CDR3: TGTGCCAGCAGCACACAGCGGGGGAGCGAGCAGTACTTC.

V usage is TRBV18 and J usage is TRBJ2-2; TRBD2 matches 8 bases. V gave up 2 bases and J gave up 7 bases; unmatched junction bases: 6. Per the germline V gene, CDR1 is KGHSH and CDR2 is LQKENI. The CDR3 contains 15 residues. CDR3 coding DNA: TGTGCCAGCTCACCAAAGACTAGCGAGGTCGGGGAGCTGTTTTTT. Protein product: CASSPKTSEVGELFF.

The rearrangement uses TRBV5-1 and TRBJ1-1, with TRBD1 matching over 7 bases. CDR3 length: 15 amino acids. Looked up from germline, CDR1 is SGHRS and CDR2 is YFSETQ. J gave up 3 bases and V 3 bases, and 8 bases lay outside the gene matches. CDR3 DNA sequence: TGCGCCAGCAGCTCCACCGGGACAGTAGACACTGAAGCTTTCTTT. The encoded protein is CASSSTGTVDTEAFF.

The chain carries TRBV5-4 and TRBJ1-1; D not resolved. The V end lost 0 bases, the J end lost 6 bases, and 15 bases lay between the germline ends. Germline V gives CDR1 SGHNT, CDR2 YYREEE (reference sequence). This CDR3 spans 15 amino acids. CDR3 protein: CASSLDYGIGSEAFF. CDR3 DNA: TGTGCCAGCAGCTTGGATTACGGCATTGGGTCTGAAGCTTTCTTT.

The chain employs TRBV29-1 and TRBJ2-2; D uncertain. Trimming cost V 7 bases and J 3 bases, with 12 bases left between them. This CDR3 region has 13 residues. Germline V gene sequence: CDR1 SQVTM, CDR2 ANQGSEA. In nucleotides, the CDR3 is TGCAGCGCCGGGCTGGTGGACACCGGGGAGCTGTTTTTT. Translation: CSAGLVDTGELFF.

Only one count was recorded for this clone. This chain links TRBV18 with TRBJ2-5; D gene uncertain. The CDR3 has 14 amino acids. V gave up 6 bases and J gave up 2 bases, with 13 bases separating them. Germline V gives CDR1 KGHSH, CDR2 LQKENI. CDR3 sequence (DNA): TGTGCCAGCTCGCCTTTAGTGGTACAAGAGACCCAGTACTTC. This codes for CASSPLVVQETQYF.

CDR3 in amino acids: CASSPLPGQGGYEQYF. CDR3 coding DNA: TGTGCCAGCTCACCACTGCCGGGACAGGGTGGCTACGAGCAGTACTTC. The chain links TRBV18 to TRBJ2-7; TRBD1 agrees at 9 bases. CDR3 size: 16 residues. Losses at the gene ends were 1 base for V and 3 bases for J; bases not matched to a gene: 7. CDR1 and CDR2 from the germline V gene are KGHSH and LQKENI. Full variable domain (rest looked up from reference TRBV18 and TRBJ2-7): NAGVMQNPRHLVRRRGQEARLRCSPMKGHSHVYWYRQLPEEGLKFMVYLQKENIIDESGMPKERFSAEFPKEGPSILRIQQVVRGDSAAYFCASSPLPGQGGYEQYFGPGTRLTVT.

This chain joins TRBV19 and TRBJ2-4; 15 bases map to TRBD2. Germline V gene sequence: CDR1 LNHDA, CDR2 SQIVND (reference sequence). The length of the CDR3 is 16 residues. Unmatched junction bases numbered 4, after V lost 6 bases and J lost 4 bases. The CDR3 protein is CASSGLAGGRKNIQYF. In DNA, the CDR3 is TGTGCCAGTAGCGGACTAGCGGGGGGGCGGAAAAACATTCAGTACTTC.

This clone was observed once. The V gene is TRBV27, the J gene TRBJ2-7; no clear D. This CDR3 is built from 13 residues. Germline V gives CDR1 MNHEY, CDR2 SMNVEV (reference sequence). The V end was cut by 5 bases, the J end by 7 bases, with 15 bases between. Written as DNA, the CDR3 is TGTGCCAGCAGTCCCAGGACCGTCTCAGAGCAGTACTTC. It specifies CASSPRTVSEQYF.

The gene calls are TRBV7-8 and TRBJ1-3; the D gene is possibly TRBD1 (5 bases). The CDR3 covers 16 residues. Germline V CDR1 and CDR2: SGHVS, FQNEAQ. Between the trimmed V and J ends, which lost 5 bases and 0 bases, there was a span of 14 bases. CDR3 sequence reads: CASSGLLTGSGNTIYF. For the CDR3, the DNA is TGTGCCAGCAGCGGCCTCCTTACAGGCTCTGGAAACACCATATATTTT.

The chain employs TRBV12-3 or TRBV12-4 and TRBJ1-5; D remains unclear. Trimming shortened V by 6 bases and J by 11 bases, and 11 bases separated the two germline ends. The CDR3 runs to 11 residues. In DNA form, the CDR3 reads TGTGCCAGCAGCGTCGGGGAGTCCCAGCATTTT. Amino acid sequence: CASSVGESQHF.

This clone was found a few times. The CDR3 nucleotides read TGTGCCAGCAGCACCCAACAGGGCCTCGAGCAGTACTTC. Translated, it gives CASSTQQGLEQYF. The chain has TRBV11-2 and TRBJ2-7, with a weak D call TRBD1 (6 bases). CDR3 length: 13 residues. V dropped 5 bases and J dropped 6 bases, with 14 bases sitting between them. The germline V gene has CDR1 SGHAT and CDR2 FQNNGV.

In nucleotides, the CDR3 is TGTGCCAGCAGTATCAGCTACGAGCAGTACTTC. Its protein is CASSISYEQYF. The rearrangement uses TRBV6-5 and TRBJ2-7, with D unclear. The germline V gene encodes CDR1 MNHEY and CDR2 SVGAGI. Trimming took 5 bases from V and 3 from J, leaving 5 bases between them. The CDR3 has 11 residues.